This T cell receptor (beta chain) emerged from a study of Ad26.COV2.S vaccination and SARS-CoV-2 variants. Study-wide points: Considerable breadth of spike-specific CD8+ and CD4+ T cell responses has reportedly been documented following vaccination. Vaccine recipients had higher spike-specific TCR breadth than placebo recipients. Assessments of TCR breadth and depth may have underestimated the total T cell responses. Non-spike TCR breadth showed similarity between vaccine and placebo recipients.

To note about this clone: Its antigen is unknown.

Method: immunoSEQ multiplex PCR; TCRdb's copy keeps in-frame clones and lacks some. The profile covers more than 150,000 clones, with around 85% appearing a single time and around 6.1% taken by the ten largest. The ends lost 3 bases at V and 2 bases at J; junction bases unmatched: 8. Germline V gives CDR1 SGHVS, CDR2 FNYEAQ. There are 17 residues in the CDR3. Specimen: peripheral blood, collected after recovery from COVID-19. This chain joins TRBV7-6 and TRBJ2-1, with 9 bases fitting TRBD1. The sequence came from a human donor who had recovered from COVID-19. CDR3 sequence reads: CASSLADRGEPYNEQFF. CDR3 DNA sequence: TGTGCCAGCAGCTTGGCGGACAGGGGAGAACCCTACAATGAGCAGTTCTTC.